This T cell receptor (beta chain) stems from a study of T-cell memory formation after mild COVID-19. Study-level results: Cross-reactive memory apparently joined, as some responding clones appeared in pre-infection memory.

This clonotype has more than one count but fewer than ten. Its specificity is unknown. Germline V lookup: CDR1 ENHRY, CDR2 SYGVKD. The CDR3 extends over 15 amino acids. Germline trimming cut 0 bases from V and 1 base from J; bases unmatched to any gene: 2. TCRdb called the 5' RACE reads again in MiXCR, with one record for every CDR3 protein. The repertoire consists of hundreds of thousands of distinct CDR3 sequences, with about 16% occurring once and the leading ten covering approximately 3.5%. This chain joins TRBV10-3 and TRBJ2-7; TRBD1 matches 8 bases. The sequence derives from a young man who had mild COVID-19 (a few samples of this study predate the infection). Cell type and time point are not known. The specimen was PBMCs or a T cell subset sorted from them (not recorded which). The CDR3 DNA follows: TGTGCCATCAGTGAGTCCCGGACAGGGTCCTACGAGCAGTACTTC. Translating it yields CAISESRTGSYEQYF.